A single sample is the source of the 15 T cell receptor beta chains below, sequenced in a study of cytomegalovirus exposure and HLA in healthy donors (dated by TCRdb to 2015 to 2018). The method behind the library was the immunoSEQ multiplex PCR assay. For the multiplex PCR, a mixture combining 60 forward primers for TCR Vbeta segments and 13 reverse primers for TCR Jbeta segments was used. Drawn from immuneACCESS, this table holds only the in-frame rearrangements with V and J called that TCRdb kept. Clones are partly lost; checked studies trace under half to an unresolved V gene and leave the rest unexplained. In this sample the table shows around 120,000 clones, about 81% of which occur a single time. Of the sample, almost 6% is held by the ten largest clones. Specimen: PBMCs. The receptors were sampled from a woman aged 40 to 55 in good health and CMV-seropositive.

This clone was counted between two and nine times. The gene calls are TRBV11-2 and TRBJ1-4; D is unclear. Deletions cut 2 bases from V and 1 base from J, with 11 bases between. From germline, CDR1 is SGHAT and CDR2 FQNNGV. The CDR3 covers 16 residues. CDR3 amino acids: CASSLSGSRTNEKLFF. As DNA, the CDR3 is TGTGCCAGCAGCTTAAGCGGGAGTCGAACTAATGAAAAACTGTTTTTT.

V gene TRBV6-1 combines with J gene TRBJ2-5; D is possibly TRBD1 (5 bases). The J call may be faulty, since TRBJ2-7 better matches the DNA end. In germline, CDR1 is MNHNS, CDR2 SASEGT. The CDR3 sequence is 11 residues long. CDR3 coding DNA: TGTGCCAGCAGAGACAGTTACGAGCAGTACTTC. Its translation is CASRDSYEQYF.

The CDR3 spells CIIDRPGGYGYTF. The CDR3 DNA is TGCATCATAGACAGGCCCGGAGGATACGGCTACACCTTC. This rearrangement joins TRBV29-1 to TRBJ1-2; TRBD1 might be the D (6 bases). CDR3 size: 13 residues. Looked up from germline, CDR1 is SQVTM and CDR2 is ANQGSEA.

Here the CDR3 DNA reads TGTGCCAGCAGCTCCACTCCCACGGGGTCTTATGGTGAGCAGTTCTTC. It yields the protein CASSSTPTGSYGEQFF. V and J are TRBV7-8 and TRBJ2-1; D is perhaps TRBD2 (5 bases). This CDR3 comprises 16 residues. From germline, CDR1 is SGHVS and CDR2 FQNEAQ. V shed 4 bases and J shed 9 bases, with 22 bases lying between them.

This clone was counted once. The gene calls are TRBV10-1 and TRBJ2-5; D gene ambiguous. Germline-derived CDR1 and CDR2 are WNHNN and SYGVQD (reference sequence). This CDR3 is 14 amino acids long. The V end lost 0 bases, the J end lost 3 bases, and 8 bases lay between the germline ends. The CDR3 is CASSESGSEETQYF. CDR3 coding DNA: TGCGCCAGCAGTGAGTCTGGCTCTGAAGAGACCCAGTACTTC.

The chain uses TRBV9 and TRBJ1-3; D might be TRBD1 (5 bases). The V end lost 0 bases, the J end lost 3 bases, and 7 bases lay between the germline ends. CDR3 size: 14 residues. CDR1 SGDLS and CDR2 YYNGEE come from the germline V gene. In DNA form, the CDR3 reads TGTGCCAGCAGCGTAGGGGGCCGTGGAAACACCATATATTTT. It specifies CASSVGGRGNTIYF.

The J gene is TRBJ2-7, the V gene TRBV19; 13 nucleotides line up with TRBD2. Germline lookup yields CDR1 LNHDA and CDR2 SQIVND (reference sequence). The CDR3 is made up of 14 amino acids. The trim removed 6 bases at V and 5 bases at J, leaving 4 bases unmatched. CDR3 nucleotide sequence: TGTGCCAGTAGCTGGACTAGCGGGAGCCACGAGCAGTACTTC. Protein product: CASSWTSGSHEQYF. The entire variable domain, with the rest obtained from reference TRBV19 and TRBJ2-7, is as follows: DGGITQSPKYLFRKEGQNVTLSCEQNLNHDAMYWYRQDPGQGLRLIYYSQIVNDFQKGDIAEGYSVSREKKESFPLTVTSAQKNPTAFYLCASSWTSGSHEQYFGPGTRLTVT.

The V gene is TRBV18, the J gene TRBJ2-2; a weak D match, TRBD1 (5 bases). Per the germline V gene, CDR1 is KGHSH and CDR2 is LQKENI. Trimming took off 2 bases at V and 5 bases at J, with 6 bases between the two ends. The CDR3 runs to 13 residues. The CDR3 DNA is TGTGCCAGCTCACCAGCAGGGACCGGGGAGCTGTTTTTT. Translation: CASSPAGTGELFF.

This clone was found once. Other DNA sequences in the same sample also yield this CDR3. The chain combines TRBV5-1 with TRBJ2-5; 9 nucleotides agree with TRBD2. The CDR3 is made up of 14 amino acids. Germline lookup yields CDR1 SGHRS and CDR2 YFSETQ. J lost 1 base, V lost 2 bases, and 0 bases had no gene match. The CDR3 bases are TGCGCCAGCAGCTTAGCGGGGGGCCAAGAGACCCAGTACTTC. This translates into CASSLAGGQETQYF. The full variable domain, completed using reference TRBV5-1 and TRBJ2-5, is KAGVTQTPRYLIKTRGQQVTLSCSPISGHRSVSWYQQTPGQGLQFLFEYFSETQRNKGNFPGRFSGRQFSNSRSEMNVSTLELGDSALYLCASSLAGGQETQYFGPGTRLLVL.

The gene calls are TRBV11-2 and TRBJ2-7; 7 bases are a match to TRBD1. Germline loops: CDR1 SGHAT, CDR2 FQNNGV. V gave up 1 base and J gave up 5 bases; unmatched junction bases: 11. The CDR3 runs to 16 residues. The chain's CDR3 is CASSLVGRQGIDEQYF. CDR3 nucleotides: TGTGCCAGCAGCTTAGTTGGCAGACAGGGAATCGACGAGCAGTACTTC. Complete variable domain (other parts from reference TRBV11-2 and TRBJ2-7): EAGVAQSPRYKIIEKRQSVAFWCNPISGHATLYWYQQILGQGPKLLIQFQNNGVVDDSQLPKDRFSAERLKGVDSTLKIQPAKLEDSAVYLCASSLVGRQGIDEQYFGPGTRLTVT.

The chain joins TRBV6-1 to TRBJ2-5; 7 bases line up with TRBD1. This CDR3 has 15 residues. Germline loops: CDR1 MNHNS, CDR2 SASEGT. Trimming cost V 5 bases and J 5 bases; bases outside gene matches: 11. CDR3: CASSQTTGSLETQYF. For the CDR3, the DNA is TGTGCCAGCAGTCAGACGACAGGGTCATTGGAGACCCAGTACTTC.

The chain employs TRBV7-9 and TRBJ2-3, with D maybe TRBD2 (6 bases). V lost 5 bases to trimming and J lost 8 bases, with 17 bases between them. The CDR3 has 14 amino acids. CDR1 and CDR2 from the germline V gene are SEHNR and FQNEAQ (reference sequence). The CDR3 sequence is CASSPGTGEVTQYF. The CDR3 bases are TGTGCCAGCAGCCCCGGGACTGGAGAAGTTACGCAGTATTTT.

The chain combines TRBV27 with TRBJ2-7, with D possibly being TRBD2 (5 bases). CDR3 size: 13 residues. Germline V CDR1 and CDR2: MNHEY, SMNVEV (reference sequence). V lost 4 bases, J lost 6 bases, and 13 bases lay in between. This CDR3 reads CASSSSLNPEQYF. CDR3 DNA sequence: TGTGCCAGCAGTTCTAGCCTCAATCCCGAGCAGTACTTC.

This clone was observed once. This rearrangement joins TRBV10-3 to TRBJ2-3; D is unresolved. Trimming took off 8 bases at V and 8 bases at J, with 11 bases between the two ends. The germline V gene has CDR1 ENHRY and CDR2 SYGVKD. The CDR3 spans 11 residues. The CDR3 region is CAIETSGTQYF. The CDR3 DNA reads TGTGCCATCGAAACTTCGGGTACGCAGTATTTT.

This chain links TRBV10-1 with TRBJ1-4, with D maybe TRBD1 (5 bases). The ends were cut back, 4 bases at V and 14 bases at J, with 14 bases in the middle. Germline V gene data show CDR1 as WNHNN and CDR2 as SYGVQD (reference sequence). This CDR3 has 12 amino acids. CDR3 loop: CASSGTDRGLFF. CDR3 nucleotides: TGCGCCAGCAGTGGGACGGACCGGGGGCTGTTTTTT.